This T cell receptor (beta chain) was recorded in a study of CD8+ T cells in alopecia areata. Study results and limitations: Scalp and blood samples kept many expanded lesional clones throughout tofacitinib. Across lesional scalp, and particularly alopecia totalis/universalis, clonality surpassed that of normal scalp. Tofacitinib significantly reduced both scalp clonality and expanded CD8+ clones among the top 100.

TCR sequencing used cDNA made by reverse transcription of extracted RNA. The table came from immunoSEQ multiplex PCR; TCRdb's copy has only in-frame clones and leaves some out. Altogether roughly 100,000 clones are present, 44% being singletons, with the ten largest covering 18%. With respect to this clone: The antigen remains undetermined.

This sample's treatment: oral pan-JAK inhibitor, 5-10 mg twice daily. Obtained from alopecia areata patients were lesional scalp punch biopsies along with peripheral blood. Germline V gene data show CDR1 as SGHVS and CDR2 as FQNEAQ. V was clipped by 5 bases and J by 0 bases, with 13 bases between them. The CDR3 totals 16 residues. The rearrangement uses TRBV7-8 and TRBJ1-4; D uncertain. The source is a human donor with alopecia areata. Sequenced material: CD8+ T cells sorted from blood, taken at week 24, from a patient treated with tofacitinib. The DNA for the CDR3 is TGTGCCAGCAGCCCTGCGTCCGGTGCAACTAATGAAAAACTGTTTTTT. It encodes CASSPASGATNEKLFF.